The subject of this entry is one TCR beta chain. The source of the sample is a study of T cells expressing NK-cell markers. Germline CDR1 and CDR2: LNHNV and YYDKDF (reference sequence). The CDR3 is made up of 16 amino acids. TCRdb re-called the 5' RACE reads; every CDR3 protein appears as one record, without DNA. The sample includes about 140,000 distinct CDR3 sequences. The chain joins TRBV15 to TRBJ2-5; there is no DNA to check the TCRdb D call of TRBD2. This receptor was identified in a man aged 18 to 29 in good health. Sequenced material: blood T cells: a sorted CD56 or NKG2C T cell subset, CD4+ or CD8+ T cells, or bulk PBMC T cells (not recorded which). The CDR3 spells CATSREAGVGLWAQYF.